A single sample gave rise to the 20 T cell receptor beta chains below, sequenced in a study of T-cell memory formation after mild COVID-19 (dated by TCRdb to 2020 to 2023). The library was obtained by 5' RACE. The run used an Illumina NovaSeq 6000. TCRdb reprocessing: public reads trimmed at Q25 with fastp, clones called with MiXCR, in-frame beta chains kept. When rows share a CDR3 protein, they turn into one entry using the most common DNA and genes. This sample has roughly 340,000 distinct CDR3 sequences in its table, and about a sixth of those were observed once. The ten largest account for approximately 20% of the sample. The sequenced material came from PBMCs or a T cell subset sorted from them (not recorded which). These receptors originate from a man younger than 35 who had mild COVID-19 (a few samples of this study predate the infection). The sample titles of this study are shuffled in the database, so cell type and time point are left out; the donor was told from shared clones.

This chain joins TRBV7-3 and TRBJ2-3; D could derive from TRBD1 or TRBD2 (6 bases each). The V end lost 5 bases, the J end lost 0 bases, and 21 bases lay between the germline ends. The CDR3 length is 18 residues. Per the germline V gene, CDR1 is SGHTA and CDR2 is FQGTGA. CDR3 in amino acids: CASSRRDTGGLSTDTQYF. For the CDR3, the DNA is TGTGCCAGCAGCCGCCGGGACACGGGCGGACTAAGCACAGATACGCAGTATTTT.

This clonotype was detected a few times. J is TRBJ2-1 and V is TRBV7-3; D is possibly TRBD2 (6 bases). This CDR3 is 16 amino acids long. The germline V gene has CDR1 SGHTA and CDR2 FQGTGA. Trimming stripped 5 bases from V and 8 bases from J, with 22 bases between. CDR3 DNA sequence: TGTGCCAGCAGCAAAACCGGGACTCGCCCCGGGGATGAGCAGTTCTTC. Its protein is CASSKTGTRPGDEQFF.

Only one count was recorded for this clonotype. CDR3 DNA sequence: TGTGCCAGCAGTAGAGGGGGCAACGGGGAGCTGTTTTTT. Protein sequence: CASSRGGNGELFF. The chain joins TRBV28 to TRBJ2-2; 7 bases are shared with TRBD1. The CDR3 has 13 residues. The V segment lost 5 bases and the J segment 7 bases; nucleotides outside the gene matches: 4. Per germline, CDR1 MDHEN and CDR2 SYDVKM.

This clonotype was detected only a few times. V gene TRBV7-9 combines with J gene TRBJ2-1; 8 bases are a match to TRBD2. The germline CDR1 and CDR2 sequences are SEHNR and FQNEAQ (reference sequence). The V segment lost 5 bases and the J segment 1 base; nucleotides outside the gene matches: 7. This CDR3 region has 16 residues. The CDR3 spells CASSGTGTSSYNEQFF. In DNA form, the CDR3 reads TGTGCCAGCAGCGGTACCGGGACTAGTTCCTACAATGAGCAGTTCTTC.

This clonotype was observed many times. V usage is TRBV5-1 and J usage is TRBJ2-2; 10 bases fit TRBD2. This CDR3 region has 18 residues. V gave up 3 bases and J gave up 4 bases; unmatched junction bases: 12. Per the germline V gene, CDR1 is SGHRS and CDR2 is YFSETQ. CDR3 residues: CASSSESPGTSATGELFF. The CDR3, as DNA: TGCGCCAGCAGCTCGGAATCCCCCGGGACTAGCGCCACCGGGGAGCTGTTTTTT.

This clonotype was recorded many times. The rearrangement uses TRBV9 and TRBJ2-3, with 8 bases matching TRBD2. The germline V gene has CDR1 SGDLS and CDR2 YYNGEE. V was pared by 4 bases and J by 2 bases, with 12 bases of the junction left unmatched. The CDR3 consists of 17 residues. The CDR3 DNA sequence: TGTGCCAGCAGCACCCGCGGGGGGCACAGTCTCACAGATACGCAGTATTTT. As protein: CASSTRGGHSLTDTQYF.

A few counts support this clonotype. V is TRBV7-2 and J is TRBJ2-3; the match to TRBD2 covers 11 bases. Germline CDR1 SGHTA, CDR2 FQGNSA. Unmatched junction bases numbered 12, after V lost 5 bases and J lost 5 bases. The CDR3 contains 17 residues. CDR3 nucleotides: TGTGCCAGCAGCATAATTTTAGCGGGGGGGCGAGGAGATACGCAGTATTTT. Translating it yields CASSIILAGGRGDTQYF.

The chain employs TRBV7-9 and TRBJ1-3; D is undetermined. V lost 0 bases, J lost 0 bases, and 9 bases lay in between. Germline V gives CDR1 SEHNR, CDR2 FQNEAQ (reference sequence). CDR3 length: 16 residues. CDR3 sequence reads: CASSLAERGSGNTIYF. The CDR3 DNA reads as TGTGCCAGCAGCTTAGCCGAACGAGGCTCTGGAAACACCATATATTTT.

The chain is built from TRBV12-5 and TRBJ1-6; 10 bases are shared with TRBD1. This CDR3 comprises 15 residues. J was trimmed by 10 bases and V by 8 bases; bases with no gene match: 11. Germline CDR1 LGHNT, CDR2 FRNRAP. CDR3 in amino acids: CASTPYGQGVSPLHF. The CDR3 DNA sequence: TGTGCTAGTACTCCTTACGGACAGGGGGTATCACCCCTCCACTTT.

The chain couples TRBV7-2 to TRBJ2-5, with unresolved D. Looked up from germline, CDR1 is SGHTA and CDR2 is FQGNSA. Trimming left V 5 bases short and J 4 bases short, with 17 bases between. There are 15 residues in the CDR3. CDR3 DNA sequence: TGTGCCAGCAGCCCCGAGTTTGTTAGGCGAGAGACCCAGTACTTC. It translates to CASSPEFVRRETQYF.

The J gene is TRBJ2-5, the V gene TRBV29-1; D unresolved. This CDR3 spans 16 amino acids. V lost 8 bases and J lost 2, with 24 bases in between. Germline V gene data show CDR1 as SQVTM and CDR2 as ANQGSEA. The DNA of the CDR3 is TGCAGCCCCACATATTGGCGCCATGACGGTCAAGAGACCCAGTACTTC. It specifies CSPTYWRHDGQETQYF.

This clonotype has at least ten counts. The CDR3 DNA reads as TGTGCCAGCAGTTACTCAGTAGTGCCTAAAATCTCCTACGAGCAGTACGTC. Translating it yields CASSYSVVPKISYEQYV. The rearrangement links TRBV6-5 to TRBJ2-7; D call uncertain. V lost 0 bases, J lost 0 bases, and 15 bases lay in between. CDR3 length: 17 amino acids. Germline assignment: CDR1 MNHEY and CDR2 SVGAGI.

This clonotype turned up a few times. V gene TRBV19 combines with J gene TRBJ1-6; no definite D call. V was clipped by 6 bases and J by 9 bases, with 12 bases between them. CDR1 and CDR2 from the germline V gene are LNHDA and SQIVND (reference sequence). The CDR3 has 13 residues. CDR3 protein: CASSGSMVSPLHF. The DNA for the CDR3 is TGTGCCAGTAGCGGCAGTATGGTTTCACCCCTCCACTTT.

This clonotype was seen more than once but under ten times. The V and J genes are TRBV7-2 and TRBJ2-3; D unresolved. The CDR3 length is 13 residues. The ends were cut back, 5 bases at V and 3 bases at J, with 9 bases in the middle. Germline values: CDR1 SGHTA, CDR2 FQGNSA. CDR3 DNA sequence: TGTGCCAGCAGCATGCCGACGACAGATACGCAGTATTTT. It yields the protein CASSMPTTDTQYF.

This clonotype appeared many times. This chain links TRBV29-1 with TRBJ2-1, with D perhaps assigned TRBD1 or TRBD2 (5 bases each). The CDR3 spans 16 residues. V dropped 4 bases and J dropped 2 bases, with 18 bases sitting between them. Germline assignment: CDR1 SQVTM and CDR2 ANQGSEA. The chain's CDR3 is CSVGGAPGTPYNEQFF. The CDR3 nucleotides read TGCAGCGTTGGAGGAGCCCCGGGGACCCCCTACAATGAGCAGTTCTTC.

The J gene is TRBJ2-2, the V gene TRBV4-2; TRBD2 aligns across 10 bases. The J segment lost 1 base and the V segment lost 1 base, leaving 3 bases of the junction unmatched. Germline V lookup: CDR1 LGHNA, CDR2 YNFKEQ. The CDR3 loop spans 17 amino acids. Written as DNA, the CDR3 is TGTGCCAGCAGCCAAGCGGTAGCGGGGGGGAACACCGGGGAGCTGTTTTTT. Protein product: CASSQAVAGGNTGELFF.

This clonotype turned up a few times. The V call is TRBV18, the J call TRBJ2-3, with a weak D call TRBD2 (5 bases). V was trimmed by 2 bases and J by 10 bases, leaving 19 bases between them. Germline V gene sequence: CDR1 KGHSH, CDR2 LQKENI. The CDR3 sequence is 15 residues long. In DNA form, the CDR3 reads TGTGCCAGCTCACCATCGCGAGAGGGTGGAAAATCGCAGTATTTT. As protein: CASSPSREGGKSQYF.

The gene calls are TRBV2 and TRBJ1-5; D remains unclear. This CDR3 is built from 12 residues. Germline values: CDR1 SNHLY, CDR2 FYNNEI. V shed 6 bases and J shed 9 bases, with 12 bases lying between them. The CDR3 DNA reads TGTGCCAGCAGGGATCCTCAGAGGCCCCAGCATTTT. Translating gives CASRDPQRPQHF.

This clonotype was observed a handful of times. The V gene is TRBV6-1, the J gene TRBJ2-3; perhaps TRBD1 as D (6 bases). Per germline, CDR1 MNHNS and CDR2 SASEGT. V gave up 6 bases and J gave up 3 bases, with 16 bases separating them. This CDR3 is 15 amino acids long. The chain's CDR3 is CASRKGQGPTDTQYF. CDR3 sequence (DNA): TGTGCCAGCAGGAAGGGGCAGGGGCCAACAGATACGCAGTATTTT.

This clonotype has only a few counts. This rearrangement joins TRBV11-2 to TRBJ1-5; D is unclear. V lost 0 bases, J lost 0 bases, and 3 bases lay in between. The CDR3 totals 14 residues. The germline CDR1 and CDR2 sequences are SGHAT and FQNNGV. CDR3 sequence: CASSLDGSNQPQHF. The CDR3 DNA follows: TGTGCCAGCAGCTTAGACGGTAGCAATCAGCCCCAGCATTTT.